The 28 T cell receptor beta chains presented below share a single source sample, sequenced in a study of T cell responses to AZD1222 COVID-19 vaccine. Libraries were prepared by immunoSEQ multiplex PCR; TCRdb keeps only in-frame clonotypes and omits some of them. The profile shows about 160,000 clones, 92% of them singletons. This material consisted of peripheral blood, taken 28 days after the second AZD1222 dose. These receptors came from an adult who received the AZD1222 COVID-19 vaccine.

The chain links TRBV2 to TRBJ2-7; D is unclear. Germline CDR1 is SNHLY and CDR2 is FYNNEI. CDR3 length: 14 amino acids. Trimming took off 6 bases at V and 0 bases at J, with 12 bases between the two ends. CDR3: CASRLTESSYEQYF. The CDR3 DNA reads as TGTGCCAGCAGGCTGACCGAAAGCTCCTACGAGCAGTACTTC.

The genes are TRBV7-6 and TRBJ1-5; 8 nucleotides align to TRBD1. This CDR3 has 17 residues. Germline CDR1 is SGHVS and CDR2 is FNYEAQ. Unmatched junction bases numbered 11, after V lost 2 bases and J lost 5 bases. The CDR3 DNA reads as TGTGCCAGCAGCTTATACCCCAGGGGGCGTAGGGATCAGCCCCAGCATTTT. Its protein is CASSLYPRGRRDQPQHF.

The V and J genes are TRBV27 and TRBJ2-7, with D maybe TRBD2 (5 bases). Per the germline V gene, CDR1 is MNHEY and CDR2 is SMNVEV (reference sequence). Trimming left V 7 bases short and J 6 bases short, with 13 bases between. The CDR3 loop spans 12 amino acids. The DNA of the CDR3 is TGTGCCAGCACCGGCGGAGGATTCGAGCAGTACTTC. This gives the protein CASTGGGFEQYF.

Comment on this clone: An end of the junction does not agree with germline; a read error may underlie this. The chain has TRBV19 and TRBJ1-1; no clear D gene. This CDR3 spans 13 amino acids. CDR1 and CDR2 (germline): LNHDA, SQIVND (reference sequence). In nucleotides, the CDR3 is TGCGCAGTGGCCCTTAGCATGAACACTGAAGCTTTCTTT. It codes for CAVALSMNTEAFF.

The chain has TRBV19 and TRBJ2-2; D is unclear. The CDR3 totals 15 residues. Germline values: CDR1 LNHDA, CDR2 SQIVND (reference sequence). V lost 3 bases, J lost 0 bases, and 8 bases lay in between. The CDR3 loop is CASSIARPNTGELFF. In DNA form, the CDR3 reads TGTGCCAGTAGTATTGCCAGGCCGAACACCGGGGAGCTGTTTTTT.

The chain carries TRBV30 and TRBJ2-4; D ambiguous. The CDR3 spans 13 residues. The germline V gene has CDR1 GTSNPN and CDR2 SVGIG (reference sequence). Trimming removed 6 bases from V and 0 bases from J, with 9 bases in between. CDR3 sequence reads: CACASLAKNIQYF. DNA of the CDR3: TGTGCCTGCGCCAGTCTAGCCAAAAACATTCAGTACTTC.

V gene TRBV4-1 combines with J gene TRBJ2-1; no firm D call. The germline V gene encodes CDR1 MGHRA and CDR2 YSYEKL. The CDR3 totals 16 residues. V gave up 0 bases and J gave up 4 bases, with 13 bases separating them. In DNA, the CDR3 is TGCGCCAGCAGCCAAGATCTAGGGTTTAGATACAATGAGCAGTTCTTC. Translation: CASSQDLGFRYNEQFF.

V usage is TRBV6-1 and J usage is TRBJ2-5, with D uncertain. Germline values: CDR1 MNHNS, CDR2 SASEGT. This CDR3 comprises 12 residues. V was clipped by 3 bases and J by 9 bases, with 11 bases between them. The CDR3 loop reads CASSDRPPSQYF. CDR3 nucleotide sequence: TGTGCCAGCAGTGATAGGCCTCCATCCCAGTACTTC.

V and J are TRBV29-1 and TRBJ1-1; D unresolved. The V and J ends lost 6 bases and 1 base respectively, with 3 bases between them. In germline, CDR1 is SQVTM, CDR2 ANQGSEA. This CDR3 is 10 amino acids long. The CDR3, as DNA: TGCAGCGTACAGAACACTGAAGCTTTCTTT. Translating it yields CSVQNTEAFF.

The chain couples TRBV3-1 (or the pseudogene TRBV3-2) to TRBJ2-3; D is ambiguous. This CDR3 has 12 amino acids. Germline V gives CDR1 LGHDT, CDR2 YNNKEL (reference sequence). V lost 4 bases to trimming and J lost 8 bases, with 10 bases between them. The CDR3 sequence is CASSRQPGTQYF. DNA of the CDR3: TGTGCCAGCAGCCGACAACCGGGTACGCAGTATTTT.

The gene calls are TRBV19 and TRBJ2-1; a possible D gene is TRBD1 (5 bases). With 0 bases removed from V and 9 bases from J, the gap between germline ends came to 9 bases. Germline CDR1 and CDR2: LNHDA and SQIVND (reference sequence). The CDR3 runs to 13 residues. The CDR3 region has the DNA TGTGCCAGTAGTATAGAAGTTAGGGGTGAGCAGTTCTTC. Its translation: CASSIEVRGEQFF. Supplemented by reference TRBV19 and TRBJ2-1, the full variable domain reads DGGITQSPKYLFRKEGQNVTLSCEQNLNHDAMYWYRQDPGQGLRLIYYSQIVNDFQKGDIAEGYSVSREKKESFPLTVTSAQKNPTAFYLCASSIEVRGEQFFGPGTRLTVL.

The V call is TRBV20-1, the J call TRBJ2-2, with D unclear. The CDR3 loop spans 10 amino acids. The germline gives CDR1 DFQATT, CDR2 SNEGSKA (reference sequence). V was trimmed by 7 bases and J by 7 bases, leaving 7 bases between them. CDR3 residues: CSGYGGELFF. DNA of the CDR3: TGCAGTGGGTATGGCGGGGAGCTGTTTTTT.

This clone was seen more than once but under ten times. The chain couples TRBV9 to TRBJ2-7; the match to TRBD2 covers 8 bases. The V and J ends lost 4 bases and 3 bases, in that order; junction bases with no gene match: 6. Germline V gives CDR1 SGDLS, CDR2 YYNGEE. There are 14 residues in the CDR3. The CDR3: CASSPSSGSYEQYF. CDR3 DNA sequence: TGTGCCAGCAGCCCATCGAGCGGGAGCTACGAGCAGTACTTC. Variable domain in full (rest from reference TRBV9 and TRBJ2-7): DSGVTQTPKHLITATGQRVTLRCSPRSGDLSVYWYQQSLDQGLQFLIQYYNGEERAKGNILERFSAQQFPDLHSELNLSSLELGDSALYFCASSPSSGSYEQYFGPGTRLTVT.

V gene TRBV12-3 or TRBV12-4 combines with J gene TRBJ1-2, with 8 bases fitting TRBD1. The CDR3 is 12 amino acids. The V and J ends lost 6 bases and 8 bases, in that order; junction bases with no gene match: 5. The CDR3 bases are TGTGCCAGCAGGCAGGGGGCGCAAGGCTACACCTTC. This codes for CASRQGAQGYTF.

The rearrangement uses TRBV6-5 and TRBJ2-5; no reliable D call. The CDR3 is 13 amino acids. Trimming pared 10 bases from V and 2 bases from J, leaving 14 bases between. Per the germline V gene, CDR1 is MNHEY and CDR2 is SVGAGI. This CDR3 reads CATRFWAQETQYF. CDR3 in DNA: TGTGCCACCCGGTTCTGGGCACAAGAGACCCAGTACTTC.

This sequence joins TRBV7-2 and TRBJ2-1; D gene uncertain. The ends were cut back, 3 bases at V and 2 bases at J, with 5 bases in the middle. CDR1 SGHTA and CDR2 FQGNSA come from the germline V gene. The CDR3 is made up of 13 amino acids. The CDR3 protein is CASSFSTYNEQFF. The CDR3 DNA reads as TGTGCCAGCAGCTTTTCCACCTACAATGAGCAGTTCTTC.

About this clone itself: The sample contains more than one DNA sequence encoding this CDR3. The rearrangement joins TRBV14 to TRBJ2-7, with 8 bases lining up with TRBD2. V was pared by 1 base and J by 1 base, with 3 bases of the junction left unmatched. The CDR3 loop spans 15 amino acids. Per the germline V gene, CDR1 is SGHDN and CDR2 is FVKESK. The chain's CDR3 is CASSQAAGGSYEQYF. CDR3 nucleotide sequence: TGTGCCAGCAGCCAAGCTGCGGGAGGTTCCTACGAGCAGTACTTC.

The chain is built from TRBV3-1 (or the pseudogene TRBV3-2) and TRBJ2-2; D might be TRBD2 (6 bases). The length of the CDR3 is 17 residues. V was pared by 3 bases and J by 6 bases, with 20 bases between. Per germline, CDR1 LGHDT and CDR2 YNNKEL (reference sequence). The CDR3 reads CASSQGGVEYDPGELFF. CDR3 coding DNA: TGTGCCAGCAGCCAGGGCGGGGTCGAGTATGACCCCGGGGAGCTGTTTTTT.

The V gene is TRBV4-1, the J gene TRBJ2-1; TRBD2 matches 8 bases. The CDR3 sequence is 16 residues long. Germline loops: CDR1 MGHRA, CDR2 YSYEKL. V was pared by 2 bases and J by 3 bases, with 6 bases of the junction left unmatched. CDR3 sequence: CASSQFRLAGYNEQFF. CDR3 nucleotides: TGCGCCAGCAGCCAATTCCGGCTAGCGGGCTACAATGAGCAGTTCTTC.

This chain joins TRBV19 and TRBJ1-2; no firm D call. CDR1 and CDR2 from the germline V gene are LNHDA and SQIVND (reference sequence). The CDR3 extends over 15 amino acids. V gave up 0 bases and J gave up 1 base, with 9 bases separating them. CDR3 nucleotide sequence: TGTGCCAGTAGTATAGAGAAGCCGGATAACTATGGCTACACCTTC. The encoded protein is CASSIEKPDNYGYTF.

The chain joins TRBV27 to TRBJ2-7; 8 positions agree with TRBD2. The CDR3 length is 14 residues. V shed 3 bases and J 7 bases; nucleotides not matched to a gene: 8. Germline assignment: CDR1 MNHEY and CDR2 SMNVEV (reference sequence). CDR3 in amino acids: CASSFGLAPGEQYF. CDR3 DNA sequence: TGTGCCAGCAGTTTCGGACTAGCTCCGGGGGAGCAGTACTTC.

The chain links TRBV11-2 to TRBJ1-6, with D maybe TRBD1 (6 bases). There are 15 residues in the CDR3. In germline, CDR1 is SGHAT, CDR2 FQNNGV. V shed 6 bases and J shed 6 bases, with 15 bases lying between them. The CDR3 DNA reads TGTGCCAGCAGGCCCAATCAGGGGAGTAATTCACCCCTCCACTTT. It translates to CASRPNQGSNSPLHF.

J is TRBJ1-2 and V is TRBV20-1; 10 bases map to TRBD1. Germline V gene lookup returns CDR1 DFQATT and CDR2 SNEGSKA (reference sequence). CDR3 length: 14 residues. The J segment lost 8 bases and the V segment lost 3 bases, leaving 9 bases of the junction unmatched. CDR3 protein: CSASRQGALYGYTF. The CDR3 bases are TGCAGTGCTAGTAGACAGGGGGCGCTTTACGGCTACACCTTC.

The genes are TRBV19 and TRBJ2-1; D not resolved. This CDR3 region has 14 residues. V shed 3 bases and J shed 8 bases, with 14 bases lying between them. The germline gives CDR1 LNHDA, CDR2 SQIVND (reference sequence). The CDR3 spells CASSIMVSRHEQFF. The DNA of the CDR3 is TGTGCCAGTAGTATTATGGTCTCCCGCCATGAGCAGTTCTTC. Filled out from reference TRBV19 and TRBJ2-1, the complete variable domain reads DGGITQSPKYLFRKEGQNVTLSCEQNLNHDAMYWYRQDPGQGLRLIYYSQIVNDFQKGDIAEGYSVSREKKESFPLTVTSAQKNPTAFYLCASSIMVSRHEQFFGPGTRLTVL.

This clone has just a few counts. This sequence joins TRBV6-2 or TRBV6-3 and TRBJ2-1; no clear D. The germline V gene has CDR1 MNHEY and CDR2 SVGEGT. Between the trimmed V and J ends, which lost 0 bases and 10 bases, there was a span of 7 bases. The CDR3 runs 12 residues. CDR3 nucleotides: TGTGCCAGCAGTTACTCGAATCGGGAGCAGTTCTTC. Amino acid sequence: CASSYSNREQFF.

The CDR3 DNA reads TGTGCCAGCAGCCAAGTCAGGGGCTTCGTTGAAGGGGAGCAGTACTTC. Its protein product is CASSQVRGFVEGEQYF. This sequence joins TRBV14 and TRBJ2-7; TRBD1 is a possible D gene (6 bases). Trimming removed 1 base at V and 7 bases at J, with 20 bases between. Germline V gene sequence: CDR1 SGHDN, CDR2 FVKESK. The CDR3 is 16 amino acids.

V is TRBV10-1 and J is TRBJ1-6; D unresolved. This CDR3 contains 14 residues. Germline-derived CDR1 and CDR2 are WNHNN and SYGVQD (reference sequence). The V gene lost 3 bases and the J gene lost 6 bases, with 9 bases spanning the gap. The CDR3: CASSEGGVNSPLHF. Here the CDR3 DNA reads TGCGCCAGCAGTGAAGGAGGTGTTAATTCACCCCTCCACTTT.

For this clone: One end of the junction is discordant with germline, which a read error may explain. The chain combines TRBV6-5 with TRBJ1-5; no clear D. The CDR3 consists of 14 residues. CDR1 is MNHEY and CDR2 is SVGAGI in the germline V gene. The CDR3 here is CASSYDGSDQPQHF. CDR3 sequence (DNA): TGTGCCAGCAGTTACGATGGTAGCGATCAGCCCCAGCATTTT.